This record looks at one T cell receptor (beta chain) sequence and its context. Seattle enrolled patients during active infection and tracked them longitudinally. This entry is derived from a study of blood T cell repertoires in COVID-19. Germline V gives CDR1 SGHVS, CDR2 FNYEAQ. V lost 2 bases, J lost 5 bases, and 6 bases stayed unmatched. CDR3 size: 16 residues. The method was immunoSEQ multiplex PCR; TCRdb's version includes in-frame clones alone and lacks a portion of them. Seen here are 250,000 to 300,000 clones, 88% observed once, and the top ten hold about a tenth. Sequencing used peripheral blood. This chain uses TRBV7-6 with TRBJ2-1; 10 positions agree with TRBD2. The sequence was obtained from a woman in her 70s with COVID-19, enrolled during active disease. Here the CDR3 DNA reads TGTGCCAGCAGCTTAAGGGGGACTAGCGCCAACAATGAGCAGTTCTTC. The encoded protein is CASSLRGTSANNEQFF.